The rows below give T cell receptor beta chains drawn from one sample of a study of cytomegalovirus exposure and HLA in healthy donors. Clones were sequenced by immunoSEQ multiplex PCR, and TCRdb holds only the in-frame ones, with some missing. The sample includes about 130,000 clones. The source material was PBMCs. These receptors came from a man younger than 30 in good health and CMV-seronegative. Each CDR3 is given without its conserved first and last residue. Fields, in order: CDR3 length, J gene, V gene, CDR3 protein.

13	TRBJ2-7	TRBV7-2	ASSLGTVGSYEQY
13	TRBJ2-1	TRBV2	ASSVGVSGVDEQF
14	TRBJ2-7	TRBV5-8	ASSWTGAFRWYEQY
12	TRBJ2-1	TRBV9	ASSGASSYNEQF
12	TRBJ2-7	TRBV4-1	ASSQVQGAYEQY
12	TRBJ1-5	TRBV6-5	ASRRRREGVSQH
12	TRBJ2-7	TRBV5-1	ASSLGDRGNEQY
11	TRBJ2-1	TRBV5-1	ASSLALYNEQF
12	TRBJ2-7	TRBV5-1	ASMREGLGYEQY
14	TRBJ2-5	TRBV4-1	ASSQGYGKVQETQY
15	TRBJ1-3	TRBV4-3	ASSQGRGRGSGNTIY
12	TRBJ2-3	TRBV6-4	ASSASGGADTQY
13	TRBJ1-4	TRBV21-1	ASSKPEECVEKLF
14	TRBJ1-5	TRBV5-1	ASSLFAAGGDQPQH
11	TRBJ1-5	TRBV9	ASSFTGGQPQH
15	TRBJ1-4	TRBV28	ASSFFVAGRKNEKLF
10	TRBJ2-7	TRBV5-6	ASSWGGDGSI
12	TRBJ2-7	TRBV19	ASSAGQGPYEQY
14	TRBJ2-7	TRBV10-3	AISEPPRADSYEQY
11	.	TRBV30	AWGYGQGYEQY
9	TRBJ2-3	TRBV28	ASGRGDTQY
12	TRBJ1-1	TRBV7-8	ASSLRQGNTEAF
14	TRBJ2-3	TRBV7-2	ASSSHGGGASDTQY
11	TRBJ1-5	TRBV6-6	ASSGQGLTSQH
16	TRBJ2-2	TRBV7-3	ASSFTASGTINTGELF
14	TRBJ2-7	TRBV4-1	ASSQDRAGGIYEQY
15	TRBJ2-7	TRBV30	AWSVDRPRWASYEQY
14	.	TRBV9	ASNGLAGDNWYEQY
12	TRBJ2-3	TRBV27	ASSLLADTDTQY
12	TRBJ2-2	TRBV2	ASSADRDTGELF
11	TRBJ2-5	TRBV4-1	ASSQEYPQAQY
15	TRBJ2-3	TRBV7-2	ASSLRGHMSATDTQY
14	TRBJ2-5	TRBV7-2	ASSSMSGRAGETQY
13	TRBJ1-1	TRBV12-5	ASSHPVSANTEAF
11	TRBJ1-1	TRBV7-2	ASSRGFNTEAF
10	TRBJ2-7	TRBV29-1	SVQDKTYEQY
12	TRBJ1-4	TRBV15	ATSREGGYEKLF
12	TRBJ1-1	TRBV5-8	ASSLQGAGTEAF
14	TRBJ2-5	TRBV11-2	ASSLSPRGVGETQY
14	TRBJ1-6	TRBV28	ASSSPGQGSGSPLH
15	TRBJ2-3	TRBV5-1	ASSLATRDRAADTQY
9	TRBJ2-5	TRBV19	ASSSSETQY
11	TRBJ1-5	TRBV6-4	ASSATVDEPQH
11	TRBJ1-2	TRBV18	ASSPGTNYGYT
12	TRBJ1-1	TRBV5-5	ASSGRDRGVKGF
12	TRBJ1-6	TRBV5-4	ASSLRTEASPLH
15	TRBJ1-1	TRBV5-1	ASSARPAKLTNTEAF
13	TRBJ1-1	TRBV28	ASSLPGGQGTEAF